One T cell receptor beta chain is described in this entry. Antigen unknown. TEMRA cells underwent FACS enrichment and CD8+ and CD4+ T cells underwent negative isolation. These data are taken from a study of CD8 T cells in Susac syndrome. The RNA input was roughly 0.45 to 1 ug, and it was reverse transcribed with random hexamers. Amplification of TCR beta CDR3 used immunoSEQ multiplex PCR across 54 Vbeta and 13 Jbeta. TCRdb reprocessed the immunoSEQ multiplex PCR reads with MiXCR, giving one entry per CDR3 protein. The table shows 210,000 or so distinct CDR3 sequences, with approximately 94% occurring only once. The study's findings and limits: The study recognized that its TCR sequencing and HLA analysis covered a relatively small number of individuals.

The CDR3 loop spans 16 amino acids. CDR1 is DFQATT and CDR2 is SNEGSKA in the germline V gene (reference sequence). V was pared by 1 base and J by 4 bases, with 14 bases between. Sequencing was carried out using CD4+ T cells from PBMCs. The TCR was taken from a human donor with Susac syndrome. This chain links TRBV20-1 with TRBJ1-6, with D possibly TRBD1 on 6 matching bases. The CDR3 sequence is CSARVTTGIYNSPLHF. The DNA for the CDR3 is TGCAGTGCTAGAGTTACTACAGGGATTTATAATTCACCCCTCCACTTT.